The clone carrying this T cell receptor (beta chain) has at least ten counts. Its matching antigen is unknown. Axillary draining lymph nodes of breast cancer patients supplied the node samples. TCRdb re-called the multiplex PCR reads through MiXCR, storing one row per CDR3 protein. The table has 180,000 or so distinct CDR3 sequences, 31% seen once. The data derive from a study of breast tumors, draining lymph nodes, adjacent tissues. Study-wide results and limits: Tumors had less TCR diversity than lymph nodes, more than nontumor tissue. Data fit most tumor T cells coming from lymph node, expanding in tumor. Compared with basal-like, luminal-like tumors shared significantly more repertoire with nontumor tissue. That most tumor T cells come from lymph nodes remained unproven.

The specimen was axillary lymph node tissue. This receptor was identified in a female donor with breast cancer. Some clones in this sample may be carry-over from other donors' samples.

CDR3 in amino acids: CASSLSSGTDTQYF. The CDR3 DNA follows: TGTGCCAGCAGTTTGAGTAGCGGCACAGATACGCAGTATTTT. The chain links TRBV12-3 or TRBV12-4 to TRBJ2-3; a possible D gene is TRBD2 (5 bases). The CDR3 sequence is 14 residues long. V lost 3 bases and J 1 base, leaving 8 bases between the germline ends.